These 18 T cell receptor beta chains were sequenced from one sample in a study of T cell responses to AZD1222 COVID-19 vaccine. The repertoire was sequenced with immunoSEQ multiplex PCR; TCRdb's copy has only in-frame clones and lacks some. The table includes more than 70,000 clones, more than 75% detected once. The sequences come from peripheral blood, collected on day 0 of AZD1222 vaccination. The receptors originated from an adult in good health.

This clone was picked up a small number of times. V usage is TRBV19 and J usage is TRBJ1-4; 7 bases are a match to TRBD1. V lost 10 bases to trimming and J lost 5 bases; unmatched junction nucleotides: 10. The V gene's germline CDR1 is LNHDA and CDR2 SQIVND (reference sequence). The CDR3 is 14 amino acids. The CDR3 region is CATKRDSLNEKLFF. The DNA for the CDR3 is TGTGCCACTAAGAGGGACAGCTTAAATGAAAAACTGTTTTTT.

CDR3: CASSIDRRLETQYF. For the CDR3, the DNA is TGTGCCAGTAGTATAGATCGCCGGTTGGAGACCCAGTACTTC. J is TRBJ2-5 and V is TRBV19; D gene unclear. Germline V gene data show CDR1 as LNHDA and CDR2 as SQIVND (reference sequence). The CDR3 runs 14 residues. Deletions cut 0 bases from V and 5 bases from J, with 10 bases between.

The J gene is TRBJ2-7, the V gene TRBV9, with a tentative D call TRBD2 (7 bases). CDR1 and CDR2 (germline): SGDLS, YYNGEE. V lost 0 bases to trimming and J lost 2 bases, with 12 bases between them. The CDR3 totals 15 residues. The CDR3: CASSVGGGPPYEQYF. The CDR3 nucleotides are TGTGCCAGCAGCGTAGGGGGGGGCCCTCCCTACGAGCAGTACTTC. Full variable domain (missing parts from reference TRBV9 and TRBJ2-7): DSGVTQTPKHLITATGQRVTLRCSPRSGDLSVYWYQQSLDQGLQFLIQYYNGEERAKGNILERFSAQQFPDLHSELNLSSLELGDSALYFCASSVGGGPPYEQYFGPGTRLTVT.

The V and J genes are TRBV18 and TRBJ2-7; TRBD2 aligns across 10 bases. The CDR3 covers 15 residues. Germline-derived CDR1 and CDR2 are KGHSH and LQKENI. Germline trimming cut 2 bases from V and 3 bases from J; bases unmatched to any gene: 4. This chain's CDR3 is CASSPGLAEFYEQYF. The CDR3 coding sequence is TGTGCCAGCTCACCAGGACTAGCGGAGTTCTACGAGCAGTACTTC.

The V call is TRBV30, the J call TRBJ2-7; D gene unclear. This CDR3 is built from 13 residues. The V and J ends lost 2 bases and 0 bases respectively, with 8 bases between them. Germline V CDR1 and CDR2: GTSNPN, SVGIG (reference sequence). Here the CDR3 DNA reads TGTGCCTGGAGTCCCCCATCCTCCTACGAGCAGTACTTC. Translated: CAWSPPSSYEQYF. Full variable domain (missing parts from reference TRBV30 and TRBJ2-7): SQTIHQWPATLVQPVGSPLSLECTVEGTSNPNLYWYRQAAGRGLQLLFYSVGIGQISSEVPQNLSASRPQDRQFILSSKKLLLSDSGFYLCAWSPPSSYEQYFGPGTRLTVT.

The chain joins TRBV12-3 or TRBV12-4 to TRBJ1-4; D not resolved. This CDR3 is built from 13 residues. Trimming cost V 5 bases and J 8 bases, with 12 bases left between them. The CDR3 coding sequence is TGTGCCAGCAGTCCTATAGGGCCCGAAAAACTGTTTTTT. As protein: CASSPIGPEKLFF.

The chain has TRBV5-5 and TRBJ2-5; 12 bases match TRBD2. The CDR3 contains 16 residues. Losses at the gene ends were 4 bases for V and 2 bases for J; bases not matched to a gene: 6. From germline, CDR1 is SGHKS and CDR2 YYEKEE (reference sequence). The CDR3 DNA is TGTGCCAGCAGCCCCACTAGCGGGGGGCCTCAAGAGACCCAGTACTTC. It translates to CASSPTSGGPQETQYF.

This clone has just one count. The chain joins TRBV12-3 or TRBV12-4 to TRBJ2-3; D gene uncertain. This CDR3 is built from 12 residues. The ends were cut back, 1 base at V and 5 bases at J, with 4 bases in the middle. The CDR3 DNA is TGTGCCAGCAGTTTAGGGGTAGATACGCAGTATTTT. Protein product: CASSLGVDTQYF.

This clone was picked up one time. The chain combines TRBV9 with TRBJ2-7; TRBD2 agrees at 7 bases. The V and J ends lost 0 bases and 3 bases, in that order; junction bases with no gene match: 6. The CDR3 runs 15 residues. Looked up from germline, CDR1 is SGDLS and CDR2 is YYNGEE. The CDR3 nucleotides are TGTGCCAGCAGCGTAGACGGGGGGAAGATCTACGAGCAGTACTTC. Protein: CASSVDGGKIYEQYF.

This rearrangement joins TRBV7-9 to TRBJ2-6, with a tentative D call TRBD2 (6 bases). There are 19 residues in the CDR3. The V end lost 5 bases, the J end lost 0 bases, and 20 bases lay between the germline ends. The germline V gene has CDR1 SEHNR and CDR2 FQNEAQ (reference sequence). The CDR3 is CASSHWGSGFNSGANVLTF. CDR3 nucleotides: TGTGCCAGCAGCCACTGGGGCAGCGGGTTCAACTCTGGGGCCAACGTCCTGACTTTC.

The chain has TRBV4-3 and TRBJ1-4, with a possible D match to TRBD1 (5 bases). Germline loops: CDR1 LGHNA, CDR2 YSLEER. Between the trimmed V and J ends, which lost 0 bases and 0 bases, there was a span of 17 bases. CDR3 length equals 19 residues. CDR3 coding DNA: TGCGCCAGCAGCCAAGATGTGCCAGGGCAACATGCAACTAATGAAAAACTGTTTTTT. Its translation is CASSQDVPGQHATNEKLFF.

The chain joins TRBV4-3 to TRBJ2-2, with D perhaps TRBD1 (6 bases). This CDR3 contains 16 residues. Trimming removed 2 bases from V and 0 bases from J, with 10 bases in between. The V gene's germline CDR1 is LGHNA and CDR2 YSLEER. The CDR3: CASSQTGTPNTGELFF. In nucleotides, the CDR3 is TGCGCCAGCAGCCAAACCGGGACACCGAACACCGGGGAGCTGTTTTTT.

This chain joins TRBV3-1 (or the pseudogene TRBV3-2) and TRBJ2-1; 9 positions agree with TRBD2. CDR3 length: 16 residues. The germline V gene encodes CDR1 LGHDT and CDR2 YNNKEL (reference sequence). The V gene end was trimmed by 1 base and the J gene end by 6 bases; junction bases not matched to a gene: 7. CDR3 coding DNA: TGTGCCAGCAGCCAAGGAGGGCGGGGGGGCCCCAATGAGCAGTTCTTC. Translation: CASSQGGRGGPNEQFF.

The chain has TRBV24-1 and TRBJ2-3, with 7 bases lining up with TRBD1. V gave up 4 bases and J gave up 2 bases; unmatched junction bases: 14. CDR1 and CDR2 from the germline V gene are KGHDR and SFDVKD. The CDR3 consists of 18 residues. For the CDR3, the DNA is TGTGCCACCAGTGAAGCACCGACCGGGACAGCCTTCACAGATACGCAGTATTTT. Encoded protein: CATSEAPTGTAFTDTQYF.

The J gene is TRBJ2-7, the V gene TRBV9, with D maybe TRBD2 (6 bases). The germline gives CDR1 SGDLS, CDR2 YYNGEE. The CDR3 sequence is 14 residues long. Trimming stripped 4 bases from V and 4 bases from J, with 15 bases between. In DNA form, the CDR3 reads TGTGCCAGCAGCTCAGACGGGGGTGGGTACGAGCAGTACTTC. Protein: CASSSDGGGYEQYF.

The chain couples TRBV23-1 to TRBJ1-6; TRBD1 agrees at 8 bases. Being an ORF, TRBV23-1 has a function that is uncertain. The CDR3 contains 18 residues. After removal of 9 bases from V and 11 bases from J, the junction contained 24 bases not matched to a gene. The CDR3 reads CARNRPRGLLSVFTPLHF. Written as DNA, the CDR3 is TGCGCCAGAAATCGGCCCAGGGGGCTCCTTTCTGTGTTTACACCCCTCCACTTT.

The chain recombines TRBV19 with TRBJ2-2, with D hard to call. This CDR3 is 11 amino acids long. Germline CDR1 reads LNHDA; CDR2 reads SQIVND (reference sequence). Trimming removed 3 bases at V and 8 bases at J, with 4 bases between. For the CDR3, the DNA is TGTGCCAGTAGTATTGGTGGGGAGCTGTTTTTT. Protein sequence: CASSIGGELFF.

This clone was seen only a few times. The chain links TRBV29-1 to TRBJ1-1; no definite D call. The CDR3 has 12 residues. Germline V gene data show CDR1 as SQVTM and CDR2 as ANQGSEA. V was pared by 4 bases and J by 1 base, with 7 bases between. The CDR3 spells CSVAVGNTEAFF. The CDR3 nucleotides are TGCAGCGTTGCGGTAGGGAACACTGAAGCTTTCTTT.